This T cell receptor (beta chain) stems from a study of T cells in Graves' hyperthyroidism and ophthalmopathy. RNA transcripts gave rise to amplified TCR beta CDR3 regions. The TCR CDR3 was amplified in a first-round RT-PCR using the HTBI primer set. Each CDR3 protein gets one entry after TCRdb re-called the multiplex PCR reads with MiXCR. In the table there are under 350,000 distinct CDR3 sequences, roughly 14% of which are singletons. Findings of the study overall: Most expanded thyroid clonotypes above 0.001 also appeared in blood.

This clonotype was found a few times. Its antigen is currently unknown. Trimming took off 5 bases at V and 0 bases at J, with 14 bases between the two ends. This CDR3 spans 16 amino acids. The V gene's germline CDR1 is SGHTA and CDR2 FQGNSA. Uncontrolled infection, other autoimmune disease, pregnancy and lactation each barred patients from inclusion. Sequencing was performed on blood. This receptor was identified in a woman in her thirties with Graves' hyperthyroidism that later progressed to Graves' ophthalmopathy. The chain combines TRBV7-2 with TRBJ2-4, with a tentative D call TRBD1 (6 bases). CDR3 DNA sequence: TGTGCCAGCAGCCAACAGGGCACCTTAGCCAAAAACATTCAGTACTTC. Translation: CASSQQGTLAKNIQYF.